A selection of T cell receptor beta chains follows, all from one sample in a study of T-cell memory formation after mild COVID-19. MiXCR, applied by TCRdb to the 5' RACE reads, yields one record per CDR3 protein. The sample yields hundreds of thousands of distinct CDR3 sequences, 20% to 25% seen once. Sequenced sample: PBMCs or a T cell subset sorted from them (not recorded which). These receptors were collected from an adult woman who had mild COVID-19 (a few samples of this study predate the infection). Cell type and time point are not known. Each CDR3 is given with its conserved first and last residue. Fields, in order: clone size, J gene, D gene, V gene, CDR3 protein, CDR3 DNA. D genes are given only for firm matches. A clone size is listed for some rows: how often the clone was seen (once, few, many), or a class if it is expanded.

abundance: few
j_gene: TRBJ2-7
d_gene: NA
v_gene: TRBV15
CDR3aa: CATSRVRLGEQYF
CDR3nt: TGTGCCACCAGCAGAGTAAGGTTGGGGGAGCAGTACTTC

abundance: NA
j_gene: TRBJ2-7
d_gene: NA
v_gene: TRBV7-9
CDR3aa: CASSSGTYYEQYF
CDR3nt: TGTGCCAGCAGCTCCGGGACCTACTACGAGCAGTACTTC

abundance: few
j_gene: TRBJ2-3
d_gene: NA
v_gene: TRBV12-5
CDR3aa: CASGLSGGPTDTQYF
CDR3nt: TGTGCTAGTGGTTTGAGCGGCGGGCCCACAGATACGCAGTATTTT

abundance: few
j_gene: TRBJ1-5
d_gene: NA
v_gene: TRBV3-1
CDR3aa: CASRLSDSNQPQHF
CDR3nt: TGTGCCAGCAGGCTCAGTGATAGCAATCAGCCCCAGCATTTT

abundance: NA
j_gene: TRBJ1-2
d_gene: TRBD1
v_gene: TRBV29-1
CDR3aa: CSVEGQGAFYGYTF
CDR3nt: TGCAGCGTTGAAGGGCAGGGGGCCTTCTATGGCTACACCTTC

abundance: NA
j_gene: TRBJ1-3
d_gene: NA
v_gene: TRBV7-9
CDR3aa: CASRGGLIPGNTIYF
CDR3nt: TGTGCCAGCAGAGGGGGACTCATCCCGGGAAACACCATATATTTT

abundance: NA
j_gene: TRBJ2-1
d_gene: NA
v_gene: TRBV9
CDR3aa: CASSVMGGLGRVDEQFF
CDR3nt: TGTGCCAGCAGCGTAATGGGAGGTCTGGGCAGGGTCGATGAGCAGTTCTTC

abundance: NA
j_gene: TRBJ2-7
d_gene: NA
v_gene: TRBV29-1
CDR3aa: CSVEGLEVGEQYF
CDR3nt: TGCAGCGTTGAAGGGTTGGAGGTAGGGGAGCAGTACTTC

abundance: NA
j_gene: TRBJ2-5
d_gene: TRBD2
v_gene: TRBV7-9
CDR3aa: CASSLKGLAGFDQETQYF
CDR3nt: TGTGCCAGCAGCCTCAAGGGACTAGCGGGTTTCGACCAAGAGACCCAGTACTTC

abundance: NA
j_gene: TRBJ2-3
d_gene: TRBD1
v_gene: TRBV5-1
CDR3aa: CASSPWGQPNTDTQYF
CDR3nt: TGCGCCAGCAGCCCCTGGGGACAGCCAAACACAGATACGCAGTATTTT

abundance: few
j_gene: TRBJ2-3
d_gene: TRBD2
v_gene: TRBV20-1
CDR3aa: CSATGTSGPTDTQYF
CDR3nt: TGCAGTGCCACCGGGACTAGCGGTCCCACAGATACGCAGTATTTT

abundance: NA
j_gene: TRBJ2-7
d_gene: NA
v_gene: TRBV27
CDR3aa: CASSLVPGVEQYF
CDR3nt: TGTGCCAGCAGTTTAGTACCAGGGGTCGAGCAGTACTTC

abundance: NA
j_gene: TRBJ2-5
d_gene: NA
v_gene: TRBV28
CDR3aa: CASRQLAETQYF
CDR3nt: TGTGCCAGCAGACAGTTAGCGGAGACCCAGTACTTC

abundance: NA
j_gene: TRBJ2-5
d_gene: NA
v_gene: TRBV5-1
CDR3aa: CASSPGPTWETQYF
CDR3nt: TGCGCCAGCAGCCCCGGACCTACATGGGAGACCCAGTACTTC

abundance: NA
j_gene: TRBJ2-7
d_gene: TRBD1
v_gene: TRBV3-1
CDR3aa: CASSQGPGQGAHAAYEQYF
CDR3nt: TGTGCCAGCAGCCAGGGGCCGGGACAGGGGGCCCATGCCGCCTACGAGCAGTACTTC

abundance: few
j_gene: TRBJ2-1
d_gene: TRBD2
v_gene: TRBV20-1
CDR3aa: CSASREREDGEQFF
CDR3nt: TGCAGTGCTAGTAGGGAGCGGGAGGACGGTGAGCAGTTCTTC

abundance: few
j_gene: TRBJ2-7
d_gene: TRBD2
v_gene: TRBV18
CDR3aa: CASSPTGTTLEQYF
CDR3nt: TGTGCCAGCTCACCAACCGGGACTACGCTTGAGCAGTACTTC

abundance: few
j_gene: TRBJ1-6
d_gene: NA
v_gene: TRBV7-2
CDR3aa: CASSLGSGGSPLHF
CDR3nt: TGTGCCAGCAGCTTAGGGTCCGGAGGTTCACCCCTCCACTTT

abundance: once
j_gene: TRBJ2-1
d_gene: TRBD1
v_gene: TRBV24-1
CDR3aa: CATRPSGTVHNEQFF
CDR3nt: TGTGCCACCAGGCCTTCCGGGACAGTGCACAATGAGCAGTTCTTC

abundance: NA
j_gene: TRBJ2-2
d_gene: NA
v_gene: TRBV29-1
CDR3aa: CSVCVIGVTGELFF
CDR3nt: TGCAGCGTTTGTGTCATAGGAGTCACCGGGGAGCTGTTTTTT